Sequencing of this T cell receptor (beta chain) was carried out in a study of siplizumab effects on memory and regulatory T cells. Comment on this clone: One junction end does not reproduce the germline sequence, and a read error may be involved.

Generated by immunoSEQ multiplex PCR, the TCRdb table keeps only in-frame clones and is missing some. This table has tens of thousands of clones, about 90% appearing once. Germline CDR1 SSHAT, CDR2 FNYEAQ (reference sequence). The CDR3 totals 15 residues. Source material: CD8+ T cells sorted from blood. The rearrangement joins TRBV7-7 to TRBJ2-3; a possible D gene is TRBD2 (6 bases). This receptor was taken from a human donor in good health. The CDR3 loop reads CASSLSGGPTDTQYF. In nucleotides, the CDR3 is TGTGCTAGCAGCTTATCCGGGGGTCCTACAGATACGCAGTATTTT.